Below are 2 T cell receptor beta chains sequenced from a single sample in a study of blood T cell repertoires in COVID-19. Only in-frame clones appear in the TCRdb table, and some are missing; sequencing was by immunoSEQ multiplex PCR. The sample lists roughly 200,000 clones, roughly 90% occurring once. Sequenced material: peripheral blood. Receptors originate from a man aged 45-65 years with COVID-19, enrolled during active disease.

The V and J genes are TRBV5-1 and TRBJ2-7, with TRBD1 identical over 8 bases. The CDR3 length is 16 residues. CDR1 is SGHRS and CDR2 is YFSETQ in the germline V gene. J gave up 3 bases and V 0 bases, and 8 bases lay outside the gene matches. The CDR3 DNA follows: TGCGCCAGCAGCTTGGGGCCAGGGGGCTTAAGCTACGAGCAGTACTTC. This gives the protein CASSLGPGGLSYEQYF.

This clone was seen a single time. The chain recombines TRBV6-5 with TRBJ1-6; 7 bases agree with TRBD1. Germline CDR1 and CDR2: MNHEY and SVGAGI. The CDR3 has 16 amino acids. V was pared by 6 bases and J by 10 bases, with 15 bases of the junction left unmatched. The CDR3 spells CASSYPSGTVRSPLHF. Here the CDR3 DNA reads TGTGCCAGCAGCTACCCCTCCGGGACAGTGAGATCACCCCTCCACTTT.